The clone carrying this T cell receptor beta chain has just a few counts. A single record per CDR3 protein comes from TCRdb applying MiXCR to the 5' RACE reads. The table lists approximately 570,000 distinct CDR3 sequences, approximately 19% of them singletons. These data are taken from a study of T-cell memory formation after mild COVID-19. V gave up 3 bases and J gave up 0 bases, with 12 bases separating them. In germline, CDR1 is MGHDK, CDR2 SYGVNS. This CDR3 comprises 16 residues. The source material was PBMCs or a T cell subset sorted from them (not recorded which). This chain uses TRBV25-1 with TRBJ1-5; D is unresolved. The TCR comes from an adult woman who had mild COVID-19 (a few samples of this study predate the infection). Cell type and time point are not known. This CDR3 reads CASSDSRHPSNQPQHF. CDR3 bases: TGTGCCAGCAGTGATAGTAGACACCCTAGCAATCAGCCCCAGCATTTT.